This T cell receptor beta chain was obtained from a study of blood T cell repertoires in COVID-19. Overall study context: Acute-phase and convalescent COVID-19 samples originated in the United States, Italy and Spain. Sources were T cells, B-cell-depleted T cells, or PBMCs; the material itself was cDNA or gDNA.

V was clipped by 0 bases and J by 7 bases, with 18 bases between them. Germline V gene data show CDR1 as SGHTA and CDR2 as FQGNSA. The CDR3 is 16 amino acids. Per the study methods: How many nucleated cells were present was estimated from reference gene primer amplification. Here immunoSEQ multiplex PCR was the method, and the copy in TCRdb shows in-frame clones only, minus some. V and J calls and clone size follow that table, whereas D and trimming were derived from the DNA. The table lists over 250,000 clones, about nine tenths of them singletons. V is TRBV7-2 and J is TRBJ1-2; no clear D. This TCR came from a woman in her forties who had recovered from COVID-19. Sequenced sample: peripheral blood. CDR3: CASSLAFRQTSLGYTF. CDR3 nucleotides: TGTGCCAGCAGCTTAGCGTTCCGGCAGACAAGCCTTGGCTACACCTTC.